The entry that follows covers one TCR beta chain sequence. Its specificity is unknown. The germline CDR1 and CDR2 sequences are WNHNN and SYGVQD (reference sequence). After removal of 5 bases from V and 2 bases from J, the junction contained 5 bases not matched to a gene. This CDR3 is built from 14 residues. This sample stems from a study of T cells in narcolepsy. Notes on the study in general: Blood of same and different patients, but not healthy controls, reportedly held recurring autoreactive clonotypes.

Repertoires were generated with immunoSEQ multiplex PCR, while TCRdb's copy carries only in-frame clones and drops some. The sample includes tens of thousands of clones, approximately 85% of them seen just once. This chain joins TRBV10-1 and TRBJ2-7; TRBD1 matches 8 bases. The receptor's source is a human donor with narcolepsy. The material sequenced was CD45RA- memory CD4+ T cells from PBMCs. The CDR3 DNA reads TGCGCCAGCAGTTCCAGGGGGCTACCCTACGAGCAGTACTTC. Protein product: CASSSRGLPYEQYF.